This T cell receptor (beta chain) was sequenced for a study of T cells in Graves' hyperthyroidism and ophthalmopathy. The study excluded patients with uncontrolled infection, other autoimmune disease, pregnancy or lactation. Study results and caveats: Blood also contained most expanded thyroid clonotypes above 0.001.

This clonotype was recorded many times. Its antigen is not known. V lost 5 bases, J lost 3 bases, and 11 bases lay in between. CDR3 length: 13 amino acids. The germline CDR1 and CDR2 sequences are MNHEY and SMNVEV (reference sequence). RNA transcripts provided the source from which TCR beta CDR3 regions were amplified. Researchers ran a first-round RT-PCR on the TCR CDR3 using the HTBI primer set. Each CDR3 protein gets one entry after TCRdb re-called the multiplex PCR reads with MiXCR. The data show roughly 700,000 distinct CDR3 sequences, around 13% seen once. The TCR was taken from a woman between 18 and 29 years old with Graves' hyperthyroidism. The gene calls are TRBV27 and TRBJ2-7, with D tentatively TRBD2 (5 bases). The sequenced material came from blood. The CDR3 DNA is TGTGCCAGCAGTATCGGGATTAACTACGAGCAGTACTTC. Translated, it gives CASSIGINYEQYF.